This T cell receptor (beta chain) comes out of a study of T-cell reconstitution after alpha-beta-depleted transplantation in children. Using unique molecular identifiers, the investigators prepared the TCRbeta library. TCRdb itself ran the PCR reads through MiXCR, one entry per CDR3 protein. Of around 92,000 distinct CDR3 sequences listed, more than 10% are singletons. This clonotype was recorded at least ten times. J was trimmed by 6 bases and V by 5 bases; bases with no gene match: 5. The CDR3 sequence is 14 residues long. Specimen: PBMCs from the stem cell graft donor, collected from the stem cell graft. This receptor was identified in a human donor who donated a stem cell graft to a child with inherited bone marrow failure. The V and J genes are TRBV12-3 or TRBV12-4 and TRBJ2-2; 8 nucleotides line up with TRBD1. CDR3: CASSEDREAGELFF. CDR3 bases: TGTGCCAGCAGTGAGGACAGGGAAGCCGGGGAGCTGTTTTTT.